This TCR beta chain was sequenced in a study of shared clonotypes between healthy human individuals. Between the trimmed V and J ends, which lost 5 bases and 0 bases, there was a span of 9 bases. Germline-derived CDR1 and CDR2 are MNHEY and SMNVEV (reference sequence). This CDR3 comprises 14 residues. Sequencing used immunoSEQ multiplex PCR; TCRdb keeps in-frame clones, though not all of them. The sample gives around 980,000 clones, 75% to 85% of which show up once; roughly 0.61% is in the top ten. The sequenced sample consisted of memory CD4+ T cells from PBMCs. Sample subset: CD45RA-negative fraction. The V and J genes are TRBV27 and TRBJ2-3; either TRBD1 or TRBD2 may fit D (5 bases each). This receptor was taken from a young man in good health. Some clones in this sample may be carry-over from other donors' samples. The CDR3 bases are TGTGCCAGCAGTCTCAGGGAGAGCACAGATACGCAGTATTTT. Translating gives CASSLRESTDTQYF.